This TCR beta chain was identified during a study of OX40 agonist ivuxolimab in advanced cancers. Points from the study as a whole: CD4+ and CD8+ T cells in blood underwent clonal expansion by week 6 at 0.1 to 3.0 mg/kg.

On this clone itself: The antigen remains undetermined.

TCRdb's copy holds only in-frame clones and misses some; the assay was immunoSEQ multiplex PCR. The sample consists of more than 15,000 clones, about 80% of them appearing once. Germline V gene data show CDR1 as SGHDT and CDR2 as YYEEEE. The CDR3 has 14 residues. People who had autoimmune disease history or systemic immunosuppression were excluded. The origin of this receptor is an adult with an advanced solid tumor such as melanoma, head and neck, liver or kidney cancer. This material consisted of CD4+ or CD8+ T cells sorted from blood, taken in a trial of the OX40 agonist ivuxolimab. The chain is built from TRBV5-6 and TRBJ2-5; a weak D match, TRBD1 (5 bases). Judging by the DNA end, TRBJ2-7 fits better; the J call may be wrong. CDR3 loop: CASSRQLTNYEQYF. The CDR3 DNA follows: TGTGCCAGCAGCCGACAGCTTACAAACTACGAGCAGTACTTC.